Listed below are T cell receptor beta chains from one sample, sequenced in a study of cytomegalovirus exposure and HLA in healthy donors. Assay used: immunoSEQ multiplex PCR; TCRdb lists only in-frame clones, some missing. This sample yields about 160,000 clones, of which around 76% are seen a single time; roughly 1.9% belongs to the top ten. The sequencing sample was made of PBMCs. These receptors came from a female donor in good health and CMV-seronegative. CDR3s include the opening cysteine and the closing phenylalanine or tryptophan.

CDR3 length,V gene,J gene,CDR3 protein
14,TRBV18,TRBJ1-5,CASSPQSDYQPQHF
14,TRBV30,NA,CAWSRQGVSYEQYF
12,TRBV30,TRBJ2-2,CAWTGNTGELFF
13,TRBV30,TRBJ2-5,CAWSVGLQETQYF
13,TRBV7-3,TRBJ2-7,CASSLGTGSEQYF
14,TRBV7-3,TRBJ1-2,CASSSTGTGNGYTF
15,TRBV5-1,TRBJ1-2,CASSNPPTGSSGYTF
13,TRBV28,TRBJ1-4,CASSDSYNEKLFF
17,TRBV23-1,TRBJ1-1,CASSHPGSRQRLFEAFF
15,TRBV10-3,TRBJ2-7,CAISVRQGNIYEQYF
15,TRBV5-1,TRBJ1-2,CASSFKAGRVDGYTF
16,TRBV9,TRBJ1-2,CASSPGQAGTHYGYTF
15,TRBV5-5,TRBJ1-2,CASSFTTGVSFSYTF
14,TRBV18,TRBJ2-7,CASSPAGGDHEQYF
14,TRBV6-5,TRBJ1-1,CATKETVRVVEAFF
15,TRBV6-9,TRBJ1-4,CASRAGRQRNEKLFF
16,TRBV25-1,TRBJ2-7,CASSVVRDREDYEQYF
18,TRBV19,TRBJ2-4,CASSILRGLAGDKNIQYF
14,TRBV18,TRBJ1-2,CASSPPGVNYGYTF
10,TRBV29-1,TRBJ1-2,CSVDRGGYTF
13,TRBV6-6,TRBJ1-1,CASSPRGVTEAFF
16,TRBV27,TRBJ2-3,CASSLSPASGRDTQYF
20,TRBV4-2,TRBJ2-1,CASSQVETSGGPGRSNEQFF
15,TRBV14,TRBJ1-5,CASSHQGGNNQPQHF
16,TRBV30,TRBJ1-6,CAWSTTGGIYNSPLHF
16,TRBV4-2,TRBJ1-4,CASSQAVDRGYEKLFF
12,TRBV30,TRBJ1-2,CAWSVRGYGYTF
15,TRBV5-4,TRBJ2-7,CASSLYGTGSPEQYF
14,TRBV7-2,TRBJ1-4,CASSVQPTGEKLFF
15,TRBV6-1,TRBJ2-2,CASSSRDRASGELFF
17,TRBV27,TRBJ2-1,CASINRAGGGRNNEQFF
15,TRBV5-4,TRBJ1-2,CASSLPGQTNYGYTF
19,TRBV18,TRBJ1-1,CASSLTSPGTGGRNTEAFF
16,TRBV6-1,TRBJ1-5,CASSESTWGGDQPQHF
14,TRBV7-6,TRBJ2-3,CASGIVASTDTQYF
13,TRBV5-1,TRBJ2-7,CASRLDRAYEQYF
16,TRBV7-9,TRBJ2-5,CASSLEGTSGLETQYF
12,TRBV28,TRBJ1-1,CASIPLNTEAFF
14,TRBV13,TRBJ2-3,CASSWGDSRDTQYF